This is a list of T cell receptor beta chains from one sample in a study of early T cells in non-severe SARS-CoV-2 infection. In TCRdb, the 5' RACE reads were re-called with MiXCR into one record per CDR3 protein. In the table there are roughly 70,000 distinct CDR3 sequences, about 13% of which are singletons. The sequenced material came from whole blood. These receptors originate from an adult who was a healthcare worker with PCR-confirmed SARS-CoV-2 infection or an uninfected control (not recorded which). The CDR3 runs from the conserved cysteine through the conserved F or W. The order of the fields is CDR3 protein, V gene, CDR3 length, J gene, D gene. The D gene is left open where the match is weak.

CSTVLAGGYGEQFF,TRBV29-1,14,TRBJ2-1,TRBD2
CASSLSSDTQYF,TRBV7-6,12,TRBJ2-3,NA
CASSSSGQGAGTQYF,TRBV5-1,15,TRBJ2-5,TRBD1
CASRPQPGGNYGYTF,TRBV6-2/TRBV6-3,15,TRBJ1-2,NA
CASSRGGIRQPQHF,TRBV6-1,14,TRBJ1-5,NA
CASSLAPGGGIQYF,TRBV7-8,14,TRBJ2-4,NA
CSARVGETQYF,TRBV20-1,11,TRBJ2-5,NA
CASSLAINQPQHF,TRBV7-2,13,TRBJ1-5,NA
CASSPRLLWGTDTQYF,TRBV7-2,16,TRBJ2-3,NA
CSVRGGSYEQYF,TRBV29-1,12,TRBJ2-7,TRBD2
CASSHPGQGADEQYF,TRBV4-1,15,TRBJ2-7,TRBD1
CAISTGQANTEAFF,TRBV10-3,14,TRBJ1-1,TRBD1